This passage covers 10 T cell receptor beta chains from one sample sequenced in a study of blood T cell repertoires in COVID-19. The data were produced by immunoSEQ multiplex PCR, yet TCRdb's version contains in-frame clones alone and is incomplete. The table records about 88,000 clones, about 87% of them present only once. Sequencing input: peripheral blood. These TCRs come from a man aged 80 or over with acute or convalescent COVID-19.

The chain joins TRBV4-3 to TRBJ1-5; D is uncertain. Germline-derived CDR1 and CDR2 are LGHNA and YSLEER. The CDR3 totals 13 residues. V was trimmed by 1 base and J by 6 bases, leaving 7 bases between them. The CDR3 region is CASSQGPGQPQHF. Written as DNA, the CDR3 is TGCGCCAGCAGCCAAGGTCCGGGTCAGCCCCAGCATTTT.

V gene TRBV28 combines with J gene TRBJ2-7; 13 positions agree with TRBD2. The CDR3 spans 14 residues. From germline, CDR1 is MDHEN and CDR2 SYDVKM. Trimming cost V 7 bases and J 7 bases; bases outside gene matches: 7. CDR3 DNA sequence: TGTGCCAGCACGAGACTAGCGGGAGGAGGTGAGCAGTACTTC. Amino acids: CASTRLAGGGEQYF.

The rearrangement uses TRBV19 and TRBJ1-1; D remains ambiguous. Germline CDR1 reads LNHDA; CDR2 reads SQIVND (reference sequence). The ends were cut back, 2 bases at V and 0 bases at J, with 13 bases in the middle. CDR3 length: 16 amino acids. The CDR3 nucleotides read TGTGCCAGTAGTATACCCCTCCGACAACTGAACACTGAAGCTTTCTTT. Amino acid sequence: CASSIPLRQLNTEAFF.

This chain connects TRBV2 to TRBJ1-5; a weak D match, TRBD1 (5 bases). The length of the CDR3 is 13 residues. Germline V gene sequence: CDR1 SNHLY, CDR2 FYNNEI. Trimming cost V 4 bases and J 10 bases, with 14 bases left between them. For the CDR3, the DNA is TGTGCCAGCAGTGGGCAGGGAAGACTCCCCCAGCATTTT. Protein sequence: CASSGQGRLPQHF.

The CDR3 sequence is CASSPSTGAGNTIYF. As DNA, the CDR3 is TGTGCCAGCTCACCATCAACAGGTGCTGGAAACACCATATATTTT. The chain carries TRBV18 and TRBJ1-3; D is possibly TRBD1 (5 bases). CDR1 is KGHSH, CDR2 LQKENI, per germline. V shed 2 bases and J shed 2 bases, with 10 bases lying between them. The CDR3 length is 15 residues.

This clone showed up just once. The DNA for the CDR3 is TGCGCCAGCAGCCAATCCGACAGAGGAAACACCATATATTTT. It is translated as CASSQSDRGNTIYF. This chain connects TRBV4-3 to TRBJ1-3; tentative D call: TRBD1 (5 bases). CDR1 is LGHNA and CDR2 is YSLEER in the germline V gene. The CDR3 contains 14 residues. V shed 2 bases and J shed 4 bases, with 9 bases lying between them.

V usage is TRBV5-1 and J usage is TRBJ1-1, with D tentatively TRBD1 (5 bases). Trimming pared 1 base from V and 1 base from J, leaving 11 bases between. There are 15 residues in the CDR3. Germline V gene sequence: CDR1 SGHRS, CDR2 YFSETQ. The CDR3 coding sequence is TGCGCCAGCAGCTTGAGGGGTATGGAGAACACTGAAGCTTTCTTT. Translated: CASSLRGMENTEAFF.

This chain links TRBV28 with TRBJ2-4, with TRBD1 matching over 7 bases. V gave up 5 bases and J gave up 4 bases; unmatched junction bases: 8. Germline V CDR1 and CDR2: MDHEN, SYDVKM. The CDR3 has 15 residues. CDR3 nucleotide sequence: TGTGCCAGCAGTACCCCCGGGACAGCTAAAAACATTCAGTACTTC. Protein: CASSTPGTAKNIQYF.

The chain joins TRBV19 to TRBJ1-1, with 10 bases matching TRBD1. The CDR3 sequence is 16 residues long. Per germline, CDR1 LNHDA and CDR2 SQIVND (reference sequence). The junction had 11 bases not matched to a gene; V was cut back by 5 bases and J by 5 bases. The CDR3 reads CASSPRTGGMITEAFF. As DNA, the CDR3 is TGTGCCAGTAGTCCACGGACAGGGGGTATGATAACTGAAGCTTTCTTT.

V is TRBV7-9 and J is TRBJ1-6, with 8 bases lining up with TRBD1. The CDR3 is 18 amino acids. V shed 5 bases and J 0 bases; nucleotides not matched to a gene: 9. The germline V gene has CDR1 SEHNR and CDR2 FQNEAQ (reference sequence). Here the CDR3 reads CASSQYGQGSSYNSPLHF. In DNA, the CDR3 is TGTGCCAGCAGCCAATACGGACAGGGCAGCTCCTATAATTCACCCCTCCACTTT. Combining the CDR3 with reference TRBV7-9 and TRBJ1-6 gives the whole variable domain DTGVSQNPRHKITKRGQNVTFRCDPISEHNRLYWYRQTLGQGPEFLTYFQNEAQLEKSRLLSDRFSAERPKGSFSTLEIQRTEQGDSAMYLCASSQYGQGSSYNSPLHFGNGTRLTVT.